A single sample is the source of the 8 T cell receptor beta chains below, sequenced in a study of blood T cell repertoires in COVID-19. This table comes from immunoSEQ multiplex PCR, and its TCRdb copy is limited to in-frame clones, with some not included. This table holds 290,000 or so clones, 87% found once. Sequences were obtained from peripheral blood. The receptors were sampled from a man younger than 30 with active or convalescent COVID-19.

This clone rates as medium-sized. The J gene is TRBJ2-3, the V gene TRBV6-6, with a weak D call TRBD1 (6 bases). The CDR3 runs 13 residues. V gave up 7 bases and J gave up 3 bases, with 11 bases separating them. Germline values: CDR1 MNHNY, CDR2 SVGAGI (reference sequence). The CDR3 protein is CASTLRGTDTQYF. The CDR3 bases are TGTGCCAGCACTTTAAGGGGGACAGATACGCAGTATTTT.

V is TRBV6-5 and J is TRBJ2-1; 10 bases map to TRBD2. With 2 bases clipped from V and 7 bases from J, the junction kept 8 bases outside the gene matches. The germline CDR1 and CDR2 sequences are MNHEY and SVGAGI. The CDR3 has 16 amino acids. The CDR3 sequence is CASSYRSGGAGNEQFF. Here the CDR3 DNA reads TGTGCCAGCAGTTACCGGAGCGGGGGGGCAGGGAATGAGCAGTTCTTC.

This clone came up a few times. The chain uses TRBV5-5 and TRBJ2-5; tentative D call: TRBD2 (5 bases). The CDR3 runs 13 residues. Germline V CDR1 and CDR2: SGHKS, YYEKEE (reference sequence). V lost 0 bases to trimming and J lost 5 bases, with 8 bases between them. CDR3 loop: CASSLDGEETQYF. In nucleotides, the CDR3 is TGTGCCAGCAGCTTGGACGGGGAGGAGACCCAGTACTTC.

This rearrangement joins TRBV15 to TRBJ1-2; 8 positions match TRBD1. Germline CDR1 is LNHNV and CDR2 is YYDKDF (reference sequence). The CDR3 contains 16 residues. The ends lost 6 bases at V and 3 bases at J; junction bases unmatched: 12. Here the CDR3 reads CATSSNRGVRYYGYTF. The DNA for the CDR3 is TGTGCCACCAGTAGTAACAGGGGGGTTAGGTACTATGGCTACACCTTC.

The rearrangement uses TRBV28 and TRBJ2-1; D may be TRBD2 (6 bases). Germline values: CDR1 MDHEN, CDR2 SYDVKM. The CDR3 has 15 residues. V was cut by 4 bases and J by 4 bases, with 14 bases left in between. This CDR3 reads CASSSLRERYNEQFF. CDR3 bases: TGTGCCAGCAGTTCCCTCCGGGAGCGTTACAATGAGCAGTTCTTC. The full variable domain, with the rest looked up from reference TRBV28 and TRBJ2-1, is DVKVTQSSRYLVKRTGEKVFLECVQDMDHENMFWYRQDPGLGLRLIYFSYDVKMKEKGDIPEGYSVSREKKERFSLILESASTNQTSMYLCASSSLRERYNEQFFGPGTRLTVL.

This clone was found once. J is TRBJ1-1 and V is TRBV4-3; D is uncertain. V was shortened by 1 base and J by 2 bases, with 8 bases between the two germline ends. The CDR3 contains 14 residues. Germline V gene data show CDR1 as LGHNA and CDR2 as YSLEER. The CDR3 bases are TGCGCCAGCAGCCAAGTCCGGGAAAACACTGAAGCTTTCTTT. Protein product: CASSQVRENTEAFF.

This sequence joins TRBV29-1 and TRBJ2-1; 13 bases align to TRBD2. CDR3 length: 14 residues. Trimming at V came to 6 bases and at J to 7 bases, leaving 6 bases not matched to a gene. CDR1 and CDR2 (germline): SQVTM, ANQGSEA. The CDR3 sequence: CSVAGTSGVNEQFF. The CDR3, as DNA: TGCAGCGTCGCTGGGACTAGCGGGGTAAATGAGCAGTTCTTC.

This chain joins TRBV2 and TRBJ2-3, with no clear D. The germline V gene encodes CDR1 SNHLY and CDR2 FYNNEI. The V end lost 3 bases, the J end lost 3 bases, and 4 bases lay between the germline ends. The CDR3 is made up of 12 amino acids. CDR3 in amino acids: CASSETTDTQYF. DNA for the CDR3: TGTGCCAGCAGTGAGACTACAGATACGCAGTATTTT.